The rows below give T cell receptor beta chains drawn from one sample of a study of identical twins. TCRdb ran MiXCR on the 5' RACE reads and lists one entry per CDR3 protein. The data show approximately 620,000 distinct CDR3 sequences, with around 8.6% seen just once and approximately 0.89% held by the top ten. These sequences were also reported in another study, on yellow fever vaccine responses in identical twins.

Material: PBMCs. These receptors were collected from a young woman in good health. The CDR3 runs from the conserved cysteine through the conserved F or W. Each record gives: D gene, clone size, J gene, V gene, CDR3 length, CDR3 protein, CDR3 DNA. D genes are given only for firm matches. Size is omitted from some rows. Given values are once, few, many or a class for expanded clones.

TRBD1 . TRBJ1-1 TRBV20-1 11 CSARTGVNAFF TGCAGTGCTCGGACAGGGGTGAATGCTTTCTTT
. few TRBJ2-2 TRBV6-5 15 CASSSGIRFTGELFF TGTGCCAGCAGTTCCGGGATTAGGTTCACCGGGGAGCTGTTTTTT
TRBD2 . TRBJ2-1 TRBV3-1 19 CACSQDIGTSGSPRVEQFF TGTGCCTGCAGCCAAGATATCGGGACTAGCGGGAGTCCCAGGGTTGAGCAGTTCTTC
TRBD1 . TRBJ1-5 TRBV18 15 CASSLTGQGNQPQHF TGTGCCAGCTCCTTGACAGGGCAGGGCAATCAGCCCCAGCATTTT
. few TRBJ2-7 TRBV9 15 CASSVTRDTTYEQYF TGTGCCAGCAGCGTCACCCGGGACACCACCTACGAGCAGTACTTC
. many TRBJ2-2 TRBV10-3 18 CAISLPDRTAVNTGELFF TGTGCCATCAGTCTCCCCGACAGGACAGCTGTAAACACCGGGGAGCTGTTTTTT
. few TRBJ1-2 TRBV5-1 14 CASSLATAIYGYTF TGCGCCAGCAGCTTGGCCACAGCAATCTATGGCTACACCTTC
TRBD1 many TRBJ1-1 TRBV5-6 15 CASSGGQGWNTEAFF TGTGCCAGCAGCGGGGGACAGGGTTGGAACACTGAAGCTTTCTTT
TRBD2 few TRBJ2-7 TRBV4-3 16 CASSEGASGRSYEQYF TGCGCCAGCAGCGAAGGGGCTAGCGGGAGGTCCTACGAGCAGTACTTC
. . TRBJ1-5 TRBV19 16 CASSIGVRRGNQPQHF TGTGCCAGTAGTATAGGTGTTCGGAGGGGCAATCAGCCCCAGCATTTT